Included here is one TCR beta chain sequence, with context. These data belong to a study of shared clonotypes between healthy human individuals. Genomic DNA per cell subset filled all wells of several immunoSEQ plates. DNA input for the unsorted PBMC replicate PCRs was around 300 ng, some 31,000 T cell genomes. Ten immunoSEQ deep assay plates were used by the authors to sequence unsorted PBMC DNA. Libraries were prepared by immunoSEQ multiplex PCR; TCRdb keeps only in-frame clonotypes and omits some of them. In the table there are about 560,000 clones, around 80% of which are singletons. The germline gives CDR1 LNHDA, CDR2 SQIVND (reference sequence). The V gene lost 4 bases and the J gene lost 5 bases, with 17 bases spanning the gap. The CDR3 is 15 residues long.

The receptor's source is a woman aged 35 to 49 in good health. Some clones in this sample may be carry-over from other donors' samples. The genes are TRBV19 and TRBJ2-5; tentative D call: TRBD2 (7 bases). The sample consisted of PBMCs. CDR3 nucleotide sequence: TGTGCCAGTAGTACCCCGGGGGGCACCCAGGAGACCCAGTACTTC. This gives the protein CASSTPGGTQETQYF.